Shown below are 20 T cell receptor beta chains from a single sample sequenced in a study of beta chain features in type 1 diabetes. Since all of the isolated RNA was reverse transcribed, expressed TCRB transcripts were what got sequenced. Clones were read by immunoSEQ multiplex PCR, and TCRdb kept only the in-frame ones, dropping some. The table shows 35,000 to 45,000 clones, with roughly two thirds occurring only once. Sample: Tregs from blood. These receptors were taken from a woman aged 30 to 39 in good health.

V usage is TRBV11-2 and J usage is TRBJ2-7, with TRBD2 matching 8 bases. Germline CDR1 is SGHAT and CDR2 is FQNNGV. V was pared by 2 bases and J by 2 bases, with 2 bases of the junction left unmatched. This CDR3 has 14 amino acids. CDR3 nucleotide sequence: TGTGCCAGCAGCTTAACTAGCGGCACCTACGAGCAGTACTTC. This encodes CASSLTSGTYEQYF.

This clone was recorded once. The rearrangement joins TRBV6-1 to TRBJ2-3, with D possibly TRBD2 on 6 matching bases. Trimming pared 4 bases from V and 2 bases from J, leaving 16 bases between. Germline assignment: CDR1 MNHNS and CDR2 SASEGT. This CDR3 comprises 16 residues. In nucleotides, the CDR3 is TGTGCCAGCAGTGCCACCCATAGCGGAAACACAGATACGCAGTATTTT. Residues: CASSATHSGNTDTQYF.

V and J are TRBV30 and TRBJ1-5, with TRBD1 matching over 7 bases. V shed 3 bases and J 5 bases; nucleotides not matched to a gene: 13. This CDR3 is 16 amino acids long. Germline V gene sequence: CDR1 GTSNPN, CDR2 SVGIG (reference sequence). CDR3 bases: TGTGCCTGGAGCCTTGGGGGGACAGCCACTTATCAGCCCCAGCATTTT. Its protein is CAWSLGGTATYQPQHF.

The CDR3 DNA is TGTGCCAGCTCACCCAGGGGAGGGTATGAAAAACTGTTTTTT. This encodes CASSPRGGYEKLFF. The chain couples TRBV18 to TRBJ1-4, with D possibly matching TRBD1 (6 bases). Germline-derived CDR1 and CDR2 are KGHSH and LQKENI. The CDR3 runs to 14 residues. With 3 bases removed from V and 6 bases from J, the gap between germline ends came to 11 bases.

This chain connects TRBV5-1 to TRBJ2-5, with 10 bases that match TRBD2. The CDR3 consists of 14 residues. V shed 5 bases, J shed 5 bases, and the junction held 6 bases outside the gene matches. The germline CDR1 and CDR2 sequences are SGHRS and YFSETQ. The CDR3 sequence: CASSWTSGPETQYF. The CDR3 region has the DNA TGCGCCAGCAGTTGGACTAGCGGTCCGGAGACCCAGTACTTC.

In its sample, this clone was seen once. This chain joins TRBV7-2 and TRBJ2-5; tentative D call: TRBD2 (5 bases). Trimming shortened V by 1 base and J by 3 bases, and 9 bases separated the two germline ends. Looked up from germline, CDR1 is SGHTA and CDR2 is FQGNSA. There are 14 residues in the CDR3. The CDR3 region is CASSLGLAEETQYF. The CDR3 DNA follows: TGTGCCAGCAGCTTAGGCCTAGCAGAAGAGACCCAGTACTTC. The full variable domain, rest sourced from reference TRBV7-2 and TRBJ2-5, is GAGVSQSPSNKVTEKGKDVELRCDPISGHTALYWYRQSLGQGLEFLIYFQGNSAPDKSGLPSDRFSAERTGGSVSTLTIQRTQQEDSAVYLCASSLGLAEETQYFGPGTRLLVL.

The J gene is TRBJ2-1, the V gene TRBV18; weak D call: TRBD2 (5 bases). The CDR3 is made up of 17 amino acids. Germline V gene sequence: CDR1 KGHSH, CDR2 LQKENI. V was trimmed by 6 bases and J by 1 base, leaving 19 bases between them. The CDR3 DNA is TGTGCCAGCTCCCCAGACTTTGCGGGCCCTTCCTACAATGAGCAGTTCTTC. This gives the protein CASSPDFAGPSYNEQFF.

The chain links TRBV7-9 to TRBJ2-1, with 7 bases identical to TRBD1. The ends lost 0 bases at V and 0 bases at J; junction bases unmatched: 5. This CDR3 contains 17 residues. Germline V gene sequence: CDR1 SEHNR, CDR2 FQNEAQ (reference sequence). In DNA form, the CDR3 reads TGTGCCAGCAGCTTAGCGTGGCAGGGGGACTCCTACAATGAGCAGTTCTTC. Its protein is CASSLAWQGDSYNEQFF.

Only a few counts were recorded for this clone. The rearrangement links TRBV5-4 to TRBJ2-3; TRBD2 is a possible D gene (6 bases). V lost 0 bases to trimming and J lost 2 bases, with 13 bases between them. This CDR3 contains 16 residues. The germline V gene has CDR1 SGHNT and CDR2 YYREEE (reference sequence). The CDR3 spells CASSLATSEDTDTQYF. The CDR3 region has the DNA TGTGCCAGCAGCTTGGCGACTAGTGAAGACACAGATACGCAGTATTTT.

V usage is TRBV28 and J usage is TRBJ2-7, with D perhaps matching TRBD2 (6 bases). Germline assignment: CDR1 MDHEN and CDR2 SYDVKM. This CDR3 is 15 amino acids long. Trimming cost V 6 bases and J 6 bases, with 21 bases left between them. The CDR3 bases are TGTGCCAGCAGCCGAAACCCCGGAGGGATTCGCGAGCAGTACTTC. This gives the protein CASSRNPGGIREQYF.

CDR3: CASSVSEQGKDEQYF. For the CDR3, the DNA is TGTGCCAGCAGCGTCTCTGAACAGGGCAAAGACGAGCAGTACTTC. This sequence joins TRBV27 and TRBJ2-7; D perhaps matches TRBD1 (6 bases). Per the germline V gene, CDR1 is MNHEY and CDR2 is SMNVEV (reference sequence). The CDR3 runs 15 residues. Trimming shortened V by 6 bases and J by 5 bases, and 20 bases separated the two germline ends.

The chain carries TRBV13 and TRBJ1-1, with 8 bases lining up with TRBD1. With V trimmed by 0 bases and J by 1 base, 4 bases remained unmatched. There are 16 residues in the CDR3. The V gene's germline CDR1 is PRHDT and CDR2 FYEKMQ (reference sequence). The CDR3 spells CASSLGQGGTNTEAFF. CDR3 in DNA: TGTGCCAGCAGCTTAGGACAGGGGGGGACGAACACTGAAGCTTTCTTT.

J is TRBJ1-6 and V is TRBV7-8; no definite D call. Trimming pared 0 bases from V and 8 bases from J, leaving 14 bases between. Germline values: CDR1 SGHVS, CDR2 FQNEAQ. The CDR3 contains 16 residues. For the CDR3, the DNA is TGTGCCAGCAGCTTAGCATCCGGGTCAGCTTATTCACCCCTCCACTTT. Encoded protein: CASSLASGSAYSPLHF.

This chain joins TRBV7-9 and TRBJ2-5, with D possibly being TRBD1 (6 bases). The germline V gene has CDR1 SEHNR and CDR2 FQNEAQ (reference sequence). Deletions cut 3 bases from V and 4 bases from J, with 12 bases between. The CDR3 has 14 residues. The CDR3 nucleotides read TGTGCCAGCAGCTTTTGGACAGCCGGAGAGACCCAGTACTTC. Translation: CASSFWTAGETQYF.

The rearrangement links TRBV5-5 to TRBJ2-1; 16 bases are a match to TRBD2. From germline, CDR1 is SGHKS and CDR2 YYEKEE (reference sequence). After removal of 5 bases from V and 6 bases from J, the junction contained 11 bases not matched to a gene. CDR3 length equals 18 residues. As DNA, the CDR3 is TGTGCCAGCAGTCCCGGGACTAGCGGGAGGGCCGGCCCCAATGAGCAGTTCTTC. Its protein product is CASSPGTSGRAGPNEQFF.

The chain carries TRBV18 and TRBJ1-3, with D unresolved. The germline V and J ends were trimmed by 3 bases and 0 bases, with 12 bases remaining between them. The CDR3 spans 16 residues. Germline lookup yields CDR1 KGHSH and CDR2 LQKENI. CDR3 residues: CASSPDSGLSGNTIYF. CDR3 DNA: TGTGCCAGCTCACCGGACTCTGGGCTCTCTGGAAACACCATATATTTT.

This sequence joins TRBV19 and TRBJ2-5; 9 bases agree with TRBD2. Germline V gene sequence: CDR1 LNHDA, CDR2 SQIVND (reference sequence). Trimming at V came to 6 bases and at J to 4 bases, leaving 12 bases not matched to a gene. This CDR3 spans 16 amino acids. CDR3 DNA: TGTGCCAGTAGAGCGCTAGCGGGAAGAGGGGGAGAGACCCAGTACTTC. Its translation is CASRALAGRGGETQYF.

This clone came up once. V and J are TRBV30 and TRBJ1-5, with 11 bases fitting TRBD1. From germline, CDR1 is GTSNPN and CDR2 SVGIG (reference sequence). CDR3 length: 15 amino acids. V was clipped by 1 base and J by 6 bases; unmatched bases: 5. The CDR3 sequence is CAWSAWDRGGQPQHF. The DNA for the CDR3 is TGTGCCTGGAGTGCCTGGGACAGGGGGGGTCAGCCCCAGCATTTT.

This chain uses TRBV29-1 with TRBJ1-1, with D hard to call. Germline-derived CDR1 and CDR2 are SQVTM and ANQGSEA. With 0 bases removed from V and 5 bases from J, the gap between germline ends came to 10 bases. The CDR3 consists of 13 residues. The CDR3 sequence: CSVEDSGGTEAFF. CDR3 nucleotides: TGCAGCGTTGAAGATAGCGGAGGTACTGAAGCTTTCTTT.

The chain has TRBV29-1 and TRBJ1-1; 8 bases align to TRBD1. CDR1 SQVTM and CDR2 ANQGSEA come from the germline V gene. The CDR3 has 15 residues. V shed 4 bases and J 1 base; nucleotides not matched to a gene: 8. The CDR3 coding sequence is TGCAGCGTTGGGGGGACAGGCGGACGGAACACTGAAGCTTTCTTT. Protein product: CSVGGTGGRNTEAFF.